These 20 T cell receptor beta chains originate from one sample sequenced in a study of cytomegalovirus exposure and HLA in healthy donors. The PCR made use of 60 Vbeta and 13 Jbeta primers. TCRdb's copy holds only in-frame clones and misses some; the assay was immunoSEQ multiplex PCR. The sample gives 110,000 or so clones, around 85% of which show up once; around 6.9% is in the top ten. Source material: PBMCs. These receptors were collected from a man younger than 45 in good health and CMV-seropositive.

J is TRBJ2-6 and V is TRBV11-1; 11 positions agree with TRBD1. J was trimmed by 4 bases and V by 4 bases; bases with no gene match: 6. The CDR3 loop spans 17 amino acids. CDR1 and CDR2 (germline): SGHAT, FQDESV (reference sequence). The CDR3 sequence is CASSSGQGVEGANVLTF. The CDR3 DNA reads as TGTGCCAGCAGCTCGGGACAGGGGGTAGAGGGGGCCAACGTCCTGACTTTC.

The chain has TRBV5-4 and TRBJ2-7; 7 bases are shared with TRBD1. Germline assignment: CDR1 SGHNT and CDR2 YYREEE (reference sequence). Losses at the gene ends were 2 bases for V and 4 bases for J; bases not matched to a gene: 6. The CDR3 consists of 14 residues. The CDR3, as DNA: TGTGCCAGCAGCTTAGGTACACAGGGGTACGAGCAGTACTTC. Translating it yields CASSLGTQGYEQYF.

The chain links TRBV9 to TRBJ1-5; D may be TRBD1 (5 bases). Trimming removed 0 bases from V and 7 bases from J, with 11 bases in between. Germline lookup yields CDR1 SGDLS and CDR2 YYNGEE. The CDR3 spans 14 residues. The CDR3 here is CASSVDYQGQPQHF. In nucleotides, the CDR3 is TGTGCCAGCAGCGTAGACTACCAGGGACAGCCCCAGCATTTT.

This clone has only a few counts. This chain joins TRBV2 and TRBJ2-5; TRBD1 matches 9 bases. CDR1 and CDR2 (germline): SNHLY, FYNNEI. The CDR3 runs to 16 residues. V shed 4 bases and J 0 bases; nucleotides not matched to a gene: 6. CDR3 sequence reads: CASSGFRDRDQETQYF. In nucleotides, the CDR3 is TGTGCCAGCAGTGGATTCCGGGACAGGGACCAAGAGACCCAGTACTTC.

This clone was recorded a few times. The chain is built from TRBV6-4 and TRBJ1-2; D remains unclear. This CDR3 has 12 amino acids. CDR1 is MRHNA and CDR2 is SNTAGT in the germline V gene. The V end lost 1 base, the J end lost 8 bases, and 8 bases lay between the germline ends. The CDR3 is CASSDYGEGYTF. The CDR3 DNA reads as TGTGCCAGCAGTGACTACGGGGAAGGCTACACCTTC.

On this clone itself: Distinct nucleotide sequences in the sample also encode this CDR3. This rearrangement joins TRBV9 to TRBJ2-3, with D unresolved. Germline lookup yields CDR1 SGDLS and CDR2 YYNGEE. The CDR3 runs to 14 residues. V was cut by 0 bases and J by 0 bases, with 5 bases left in between. DNA for the CDR3: TGTGCCAGCAGCGTAGCTACTAGCACAGATACGCAGTATTTT. This encodes CASSVATSTDTQYF. The full variable domain, rest sourced from reference TRBV9 and TRBJ2-3, is DSGVTQTPKHLITATGQRVTLRCSPRSGDLSVYWYQQSLDQGLQFLIQYYNGEERAKGNILERFSAQQFPDLHSELNLSSLELGDSALYFCASSVATSTDTQYFGPGTRLTVL.

The V and J genes are TRBV10-3 and TRBJ1-1; D perhaps matches TRBD1 (5 bases). Germline V gene lookup returns CDR1 ENHRY and CDR2 SYGVKD. Between the trimmed V and J ends, which lost 0 bases and 4 bases, there was a span of 6 bases. This CDR3 is built from 13 residues. The chain's CDR3 is CAISESQGTEAFF. The CDR3 DNA follows: TGTGCCATCAGTGAGTCTCAGGGCACTGAAGCTTTCTTT.

The chain joins TRBV7-2 to TRBJ1-1; TRBD1 aligns across 7 bases. The CDR3 extends over 14 amino acids. After removal of 5 bases from V and 1 base from J, the junction contained 4 bases not matched to a gene. The germline V gene has CDR1 SGHTA and CDR2 FQGNSA. The CDR3, as DNA: TGTGCCAGCAGCCACGGGACAGCGAACACTGAAGCTTTCTTT. Its protein product is CASSHGTANTEAFF.

The chain combines TRBV5-8 with TRBJ2-7; maybe TRBD2 (7 bases). Looked up from germline, CDR1 is SGHTS and CDR2 is YDEGEE. The CDR3 is 15 residues long. The V end lost 4 bases, the J end lost 2 bases, and 16 bases lay between the germline ends. CDR3 sequence (DNA): TGTGCCAGCAGCCCTGTGGGGGGGCTTACCTACGAGCAGTACTTC. Amino acids: CASSPVGGLTYEQYF. The full variable domain, in which reference TRBV5-8 and TRBJ2-7 provide the parts outside the CDR3, is EAGVTQSPTHLIKTRGQQATLRCSPISGHTSVYWYQQALGLGLQFLLWYDEGEERNRGNFPPRFSGRQFPNYSSELNVNALELEDSALYLCASSPVGGLTYEQYFGPGTRLTVT.

This clone was seen a single time. This sequence joins TRBV5-6 and TRBJ1-5; no firm D call. The CDR3 has 15 residues. V was shortened by 0 bases and J by 0 bases, with 7 bases between the two germline ends. Germline loops: CDR1 SGHDT, CDR2 YYEEEE. The CDR3 loop is CASSLAGYSNQPQHF. The CDR3 DNA reads TGTGCCAGCAGCTTGGCGGGATATAGCAATCAGCCCCAGCATTTT.

The chain couples TRBV5-1 to TRBJ2-5; 11 bases line up with TRBD2. This CDR3 comprises 17 residues. V shed 5 bases and J 1 base; nucleotides not matched to a gene: 10. CDR1 and CDR2 (germline): SGHRS, YFSETQ. CDR3 protein: CASRLLAGAMSQETQYF. CDR3 DNA sequence: TGCGCCAGCAGGTTACTAGCGGGGGCTATGAGCCAAGAGACCCAGTACTTC.

This chain links TRBV10-2 with TRBJ2-7; TRBD1 matches at 10 bases. There are 13 residues in the CDR3. V trimming: 7 bases; J trimming: 7 bases; junction bases outside the gene matches: 7. Germline CDR1 WSHSY, CDR2 SAAADI. The CDR3 DNA is TGCGCCAGCAAAGGGACAGGGGAGGAAGAGCAGTACTTC. It is translated as CASKGTGEEEQYF.

This chain uses TRBV25-1 with TRBJ2-5, with TRBD2 matching over 7 bases. The better agreement between TRBJ2-7 and the DNA end casts doubt on the J call. Germline loops: CDR1 MGHDK, CDR2 SYGVNS. The CDR3 loop spans 12 amino acids. DNA of the CDR3: TGTGCCAGCACTTTCGGGGGGTACGAGCAGTACTTC. Amino acids: CASTFGGYEQYF.

This clone was found once. The rearrangement uses TRBV6-1 and TRBJ2-2, with D tentatively TRBD1 (5 bases). CDR3 length: 14 residues. In germline, CDR1 is MNHNS, CDR2 SASEGT. Between the trimmed V and J ends, which lost 4 bases and 8 bases, there was a span of 14 bases. CDR3 amino acids: CASSVIPGSGELFF. The CDR3 region has the DNA TGTGCCAGCAGTGTGATCCCAGGGTCGGGGGAGCTGTTTTTT.

This chain uses TRBV4-3 with TRBJ2-5, with 8 nucleotides matching TRBD1. V lost 1 base and J lost 5; bases outside the gene matches: 9. The CDR3 covers 16 residues. The germline V gene encodes CDR1 LGHNA and CDR2 YSLEER. CDR3 sequence (DNA): TGCGCCAGCAGCCAAGGCGAGAACAGGGGGAGGGAGACCCAGTACTTC. This sequence encodes CASSQGENRGRETQYF.

This clone was observed a single time. J is TRBJ2-7 and V is TRBV19, with D tentatively TRBD2 (6 bases). CDR1 LNHDA and CDR2 SQIVND come from the germline V gene (reference sequence). The CDR3 length is 14 residues. Trimming cost V 2 bases and J 6 bases, with 14 bases left between them. CDR3 nucleotide sequence: TGTGCCAGTAGTATACGGGGGTCGGAGGCCGAGCAGTACTTC. This translates into CASSIRGSEAEQYF.

This clone was counted only a few times. V and J are TRBV6-5 and TRBJ1-1, with D unresolved. Germline V gene lookup returns CDR1 MNHEY and CDR2 SVGAGI. The V end was cut by 5 bases, the J end by 0 bases, with 7 bases between. The CDR3 is 13 residues long. CDR3 sequence: CASSSGMNTEAFF. CDR3 in DNA: TGTGCCAGCAGTAGCGGAATGAACACTGAAGCTTTCTTT.

This clone was picked up one time. This rearrangement joins TRBV19 to TRBJ2-1, with TRBD2 matching 9 bases. The V gene end was trimmed by 1 base and the J gene end by 5 bases; junction bases not matched to a gene: 15. Per the germline V gene, CDR1 is LNHDA and CDR2 is SQIVND (reference sequence). The CDR3 is 19 residues long. The CDR3 DNA is TGTGCCAGTAGTATAGGGGTGGCGAGCGGGGGGCCGGGACACAATGAGCAGTTCTTC. As protein: CASSIGVASGGPGHNEQFF.

This clone was observed once. The V and J genes are TRBV30 and TRBJ2-7; TRBD2 might be the D (5 bases). With 5 bases removed from V and 4 bases from J, the gap between germline ends came to 12 bases. The CDR3 spans 12 residues. The germline V gene has CDR1 GTSNPN and CDR2 SVGIG (reference sequence). The CDR3, as DNA: TGTGCCTGGGGTGGGGAGTGGTACGAGCAGTACTTC. Translated, it gives CAWGGEWYEQYF.

This chain links TRBV5-1 with TRBJ2-7, with 7 bases lining up with TRBD1. Germline V gene sequence: CDR1 SGHRS, CDR2 YFSETQ. There are 15 residues in the CDR3. Germline trimming cut 4 bases from V and 1 base from J; bases unmatched to any gene: 8. CDR3 DNA: TGCGCCAGCAGCCGCGAACCGGGACAGTCCTACGAGCAGTACTTC. This translates into CASSREPGQSYEQYF.